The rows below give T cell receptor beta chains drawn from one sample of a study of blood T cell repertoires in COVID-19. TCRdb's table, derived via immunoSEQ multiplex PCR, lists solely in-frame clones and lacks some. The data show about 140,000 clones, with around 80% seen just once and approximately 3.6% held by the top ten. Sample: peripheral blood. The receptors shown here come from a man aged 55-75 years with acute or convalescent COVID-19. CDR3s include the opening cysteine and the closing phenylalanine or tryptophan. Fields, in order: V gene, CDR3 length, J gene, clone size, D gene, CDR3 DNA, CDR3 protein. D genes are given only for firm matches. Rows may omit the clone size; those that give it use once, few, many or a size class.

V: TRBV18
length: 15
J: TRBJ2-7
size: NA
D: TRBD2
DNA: TGTGCCAGCTCACCGGGTGGCGGGAGACTATACGAGCAGTACTTC
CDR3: CASSPGGGRLYEQYF

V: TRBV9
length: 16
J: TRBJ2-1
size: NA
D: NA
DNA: TGTGCCAGCAGCGCTCAAGCGGCCACCTCCTACAATGAGCAGTTCTTC
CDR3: CASSAQAATSYNEQFF

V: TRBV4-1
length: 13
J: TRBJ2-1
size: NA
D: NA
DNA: TGCGCCAGCAGCCAAGTTCTGACTAGTAGTGAGTTCTTC
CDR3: CASSQVLTSSEFF

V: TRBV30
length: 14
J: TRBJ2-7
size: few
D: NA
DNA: TGTGCCTGGAAGGGGGGGGTTGGAGTCTACGAGCAGTACTTC
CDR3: CAWKGGVGVYEQYF

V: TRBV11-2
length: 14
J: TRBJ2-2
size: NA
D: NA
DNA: TGTGCCAGCAGCCCCGGAGGACCCACCGGGGAGCTGTTTTTT
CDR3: CASSPGGPTGELFF

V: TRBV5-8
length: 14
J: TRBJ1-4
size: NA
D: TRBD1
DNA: TGTGCCAGCACCCCGGGACAGGGTAATGAAAAACTGTTTTTT
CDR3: CASTPGQGNEKLFF

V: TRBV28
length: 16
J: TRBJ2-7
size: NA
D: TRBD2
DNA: TGTGCCAGCAGTTTCCGGCTAGCGGGAGTCGAAAGGGAGCAGTACTTC
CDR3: CASSFRLAGVEREQYF

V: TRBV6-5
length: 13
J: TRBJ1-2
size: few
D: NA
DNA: TGTGCCAGCAGTAGTCCACAGAACTATGGCTACACCTTC
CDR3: CASSSPQNYGYTF

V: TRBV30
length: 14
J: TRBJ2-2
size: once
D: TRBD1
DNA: TGTGCCTCAAGGGGGACAGGGCAAACCGGGGAGCTGTTTTTT
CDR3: CASRGTGQTGELFF

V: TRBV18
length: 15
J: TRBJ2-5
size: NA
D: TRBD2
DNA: TGTGCCAGCTCACCTCGGGGGGTGAAGAGAGAGACCCAGTACTTC
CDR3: CASSPRGVKRETQYF

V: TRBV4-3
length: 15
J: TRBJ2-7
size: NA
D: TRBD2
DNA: TGCGCCAGCAGCCAAGATTTCGCGGGGGCCTACGAGCAGTACTTC
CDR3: CASSQDFAGAYEQYF

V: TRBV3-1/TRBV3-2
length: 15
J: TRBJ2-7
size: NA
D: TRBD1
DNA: TGTGCCAGCAGCCCGCGCGACAGGGGGCCATGGGAGCAGTACTTC
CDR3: CASSPRDRGPWEQYF

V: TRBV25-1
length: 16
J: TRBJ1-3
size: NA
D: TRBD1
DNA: TGTGCCAGCAGTGGACTTGGGACAGACTCTGGAAACACCATATATTTT
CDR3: CASSGLGTDSGNTIYF

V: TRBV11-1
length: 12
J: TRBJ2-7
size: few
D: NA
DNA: TGTGCCAGCAGCTTCGGACTCAACGAGCAGTACTTC
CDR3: CASSFGLNEQYF

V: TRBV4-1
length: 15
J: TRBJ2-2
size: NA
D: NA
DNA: TGCGCCAGCGGATACCCTGGTGGGGCCACCGGGGAGCTGTTTTTT
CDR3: CASGYPGGATGELFF

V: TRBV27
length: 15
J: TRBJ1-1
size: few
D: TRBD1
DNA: TGTGCCAGCAAACTGGGACAGTCCATGAACACTGAAGCTTTCTTT
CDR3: CASKLGQSMNTEAFF

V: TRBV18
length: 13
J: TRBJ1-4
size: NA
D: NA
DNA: TGTGCCAGCTCACCCGGGACTTGGGGAAAACTGTTTTTT
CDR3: CASSPGTWGKLFF

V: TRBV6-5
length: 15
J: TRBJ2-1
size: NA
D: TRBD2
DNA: TGTGCCAGCAGTCTAGCGGGAGCTACCGTCCATGAGCAGTTCTTC
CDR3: CASSLAGATVHEQFF

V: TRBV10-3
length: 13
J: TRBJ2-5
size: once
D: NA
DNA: TGTGCCATCGGTGGGACACCACAAGAGACCCAGTACTTC
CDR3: CAIGGTPQETQYF

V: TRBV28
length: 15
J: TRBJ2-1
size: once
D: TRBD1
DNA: TGTGCCAGCACCCCTGGGGACAGGGACAAGGGTGAGCAGTTCTTC
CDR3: CASTPGDRDKGEQFF

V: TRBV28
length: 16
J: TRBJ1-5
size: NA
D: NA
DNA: TGTGCCAGCAGTTCCTCAGGGAACCCTAGCAATCAGCCCCAGCATTTT
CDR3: CASSSSGNPSNQPQHF

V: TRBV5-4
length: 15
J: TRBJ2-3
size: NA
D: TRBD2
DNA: TGTGCCAGCAGCCAACGGACTAGCGGCACAGATACGCAGTATTTT
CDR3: CASSQRTSGTDTQYF

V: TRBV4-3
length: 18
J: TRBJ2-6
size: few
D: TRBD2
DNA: TGCGCCAGCAGCCAAGGGGTAGCGGGGGGCTCTGGGGCCAACGTCCTGACTTTC
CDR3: CASSQGVAGGSGANVLTF

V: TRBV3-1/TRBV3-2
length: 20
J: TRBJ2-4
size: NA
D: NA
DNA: TGTGCCAGCAGCCAAGATGGAGTTAGAAGAGGCAGAAAGGCCAAAAACATTCAGTACTTC
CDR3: CASSQDGVRRGRKAKNIQYF

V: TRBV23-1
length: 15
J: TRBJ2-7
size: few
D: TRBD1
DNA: TGCGCCAGCAGTCAAGGCGTACCGGACAGGGACGAGCAGTACTTC
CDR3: CASSQGVPDRDEQYF

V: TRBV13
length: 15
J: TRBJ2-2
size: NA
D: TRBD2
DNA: TGTGCCAGCAGCTTCGGGGGGGCGCGTACCGGGGAGCTGTTTTTT
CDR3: CASSFGGARTGELFF

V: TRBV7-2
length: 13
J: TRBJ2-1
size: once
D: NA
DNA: TGTGCCAGCAGCTTTTACAGATACAATGAGCAGTTCTTC
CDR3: CASSFYRYNEQFF

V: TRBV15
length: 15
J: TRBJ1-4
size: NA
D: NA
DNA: TGTGCCACCAGCAGACCCACGGTGGGAGAAGAAAAACTGTTTTTT
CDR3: CATSRPTVGEEKLFF

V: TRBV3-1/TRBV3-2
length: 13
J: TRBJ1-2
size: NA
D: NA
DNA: TGTGCCAGCAGTCAGGACTTTACGAGTGGCTACACCTTC
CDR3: CASSQDFTSGYTF

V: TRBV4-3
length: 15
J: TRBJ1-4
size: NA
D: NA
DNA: TGCGCCAGCAGCCAAGAAGGACGGGGAAATGAAAAACTGTTTTTT
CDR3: CASSQEGRGNEKLFF

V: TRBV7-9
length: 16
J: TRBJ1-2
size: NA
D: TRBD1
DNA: TGTGCCAGCAGCTCGATTCAGGGGGCGCCGGACTATGGCTACACCTTC
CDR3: CASSSIQGAPDYGYTF

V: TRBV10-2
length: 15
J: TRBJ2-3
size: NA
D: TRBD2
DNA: TGCGCCAGCAGGTACCGACTAGCGGGAGGAGATACGCAGTATTTT
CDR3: CASRYRLAGGDTQYF

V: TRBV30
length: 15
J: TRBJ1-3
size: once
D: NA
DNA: TGTGCCTGGGAAAAATTCTCAGGGGCTGGAAACACCATATATTTT
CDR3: CAWEKFSGAGNTIYF